The source of this T cell receptor beta chain is a study of tumor-infiltrating lymphocytes in localized non-small cell lung cancer. Repertoires were generated with immunoSEQ multiplex PCR, while TCRdb's copy carries only in-frame clones and drops some. The data contain around 16,000 clones, 60% to 85% of them singletons. Trimming at V came to 4 bases and at J to 8 bases, leaving 6 bases not matched to a gene. The CDR3 has 14 amino acids. The germline V gene has CDR1 SGHRS and CDR2 YFSETQ. The chain joins TRBV5-1 to TRBJ1-2; 12 nucleotides line up with TRBD1. The receptor was isolated from a human donor with non-small cell lung cancer. The material sequenced was lung tumor tissue. This CDR3 is CASSRDGTGGGYTF. The CDR3 DNA reads as TGCGCCAGCAGCCGAGATGGGACAGGGGGCGGCTACACCTTC.